Presented here are 27 T cell receptor beta chains from one specimen sequenced in a study of untreated major depressive disorder. Study-wide results and caveats: CD4+ T cells from depressed patients used TRBV05-01 (Vbeta 5.1) more often than controls.

No antigen has been assigned to these receptors. Only in-frame clones appear in the TCRdb table, and some are missing; sequencing was by immunoSEQ multiplex PCR. The data hold under 15,000 clones, with around nine tenths observed a single time. The sample was CD4+ T cells from PBMCs. These receptor sequences come from a woman in her 30s with major depressive disorder.

The chain carries TRBV5-1 and TRBJ1-3; D is perhaps TRBD1 (6 bases). The CDR3 has 14 residues. Germline assignment: CDR1 SGHRS and CDR2 YFSETQ. Trimming removed 4 bases at V and 0 bases at J, with 8 bases between. The CDR3 coding sequence is TGCGCCAGCAGCACACAGGGCTCTGGAAACACCATATATTTT. It translates to CASSTQGSGNTIYF.

This sequence joins TRBV10-2 and TRBJ2-1, with no clear D. The germline gives CDR1 WSHSY, CDR2 SAAADI. There are 16 residues in the CDR3. Trimming left V 1 base short and J 5 bases short, with 15 bases between. CDR3: CASSEWEARLNNEQFF. Written as DNA, the CDR3 is TGCGCCAGCAGTGAGTGGGAAGCGAGACTTAACAATGAGCAGTTCTTC.

This rearrangement joins TRBV19 to TRBJ1-1; D possibly corresponds to TRBD1 (6 bases). Germline V gene sequence: CDR1 LNHDA, CDR2 SQIVND (reference sequence). The V end was cut by 0 bases, the J end by 2 bases, with 7 bases between. The CDR3 has 14 amino acids. Written as DNA, the CDR3 is TGTGCCAGTAGTATAGACAGGGGCAACACTGAAGCTTTCTTT. It encodes CASSIDRGNTEAFF.

The chain combines TRBV7-6 with TRBJ2-7; TRBD2 might be the D (5 bases). CDR3 size: 15 residues. CDR1 is SGHVS, CDR2 FNYEAQ, per germline. The germline V and J ends were trimmed by 4 bases and 2 bases, with 15 bases remaining between them. CDR3 sequence reads: CASSYSFSGTYEQYF. CDR3 in DNA: TGTGCCAGCAGCTATTCATTCTCCGGGACCTACGAGCAGTACTTC.

V is TRBV11-3 and J is TRBJ2-2; D is unresolved. Germline CDR1 and CDR2: SGHNT and YENEEA. Trimming stripped 7 bases from V and 0 bases from J, with 18 bases between. This CDR3 is built from 17 residues. CDR3 bases: TGTGCCAGCAAACTACGATTCGAGGCCGCGAACACCGGGGAGCTGTTTTTT. This gives the protein CASKLRFEAANTGELFF.

The rearrangement uses TRBV7-8 and TRBJ1-1; D not certain. V was shortened by 1 base and J by 1 base, with 13 bases between the two germline ends. The germline gives CDR1 SGHVS, CDR2 FQNEAQ. CDR3 length: 16 amino acids. The chain's CDR3 is CASSLGVLISNTEAFF. In DNA form, the CDR3 reads TGTGCCAGCAGCTTAGGGGTTCTGATATCGAACACTGAAGCTTTCTTT.

J is TRBJ1-1 and V is TRBV29-1, with D perhaps matching TRBD1 (5 bases). Germline V gene lookup returns CDR1 SQVTM and CDR2 ANQGSEA. The CDR3 covers 16 residues. The germline V and J ends were trimmed by 2 bases and 3 bases, with 19 bases remaining between them. DNA of the CDR3: TGCAGCGTTGAAAGGGGTTTGGGGGGTTTTTACACTGAAGCTTTCTTT. Encoded protein: CSVERGLGGFYTEAFF.

The chain is built from TRBV19 and TRBJ2-7, with 9 bases lining up with TRBD1. CDR1 LNHDA and CDR2 SQIVND come from the germline V gene (reference sequence). J was trimmed by 3 bases and V by 2 bases; bases with no gene match: 8. The CDR3 is 16 residues long. The CDR3 region is CASSISGGTGFYEQYF. Here the CDR3 DNA reads TGTGCCAGTAGTATAAGTGGTGGGACAGGGTTCTACGAGCAGTACTTC.

J is TRBJ2-3 and V is TRBV25-1, with 8 bases fitting TRBD2. The CDR3 has 16 amino acids. Germline lookup yields CDR1 MGHDK and CDR2 SYGVNS. V gave up 8 bases and J gave up 4 bases; unmatched junction bases: 14. The CDR3 sequence is CASSIDPGGVPDTQYF. For the CDR3, the DNA is TGTGCCAGCTCAATCGACCCCGGGGGGGTCCCAGATACGCAGTATTTT. Supplemented by reference TRBV25-1 and TRBJ2-3, the full variable domain reads EADIYQTPRYLVIGTGKKITLECSQTMGHDKMYWYQQDPGMELHLIHYSYGVNSTEKGDLSSESTVSRIRTEHFPLTLESARPSHTSQYLCASSIDPGGVPDTQYFGPGTRLTVL.

The CDR3 DNA follows: TGCGCCAGCAGCCAAGATGTGGGTGCCGAGCAGTACTTC. Protein: CASSQDVGAEQYF. This chain links TRBV4-1 with TRBJ2-7; D is unresolved. The CDR3 length is 13 residues. V dropped 0 bases and J dropped 6 bases, with 9 bases sitting between them. From germline, CDR1 is MGHRA and CDR2 YSYEKL.

This chain connects TRBV7-9 to TRBJ2-1; the D is unclear. The CDR3 spans 13 residues. Trimming removed 5 bases at V and 10 bases at J, with 15 bases between. Germline CDR1 SEHNR, CDR2 FQNEAQ (reference sequence). CDR3 protein: CASSPRPDGEQFF. As DNA, the CDR3 is TGTGCCAGCAGCCCGCGTCCCGATGGCGAGCAGTTCTTC.

The chain joins TRBV9 to TRBJ2-2; no definite D call. This CDR3 spans 14 amino acids. Germline CDR1 SGDLS, CDR2 YYNGEE. V was shortened by 0 bases and J by 1 base, with 4 bases between the two germline ends. CDR3 nucleotides: TGTGCCAGCAGCGTAGGAATGAACACCGGGGAGCTGTTTTTT. Translated, it gives CASSVGMNTGELFF.

The V gene is TRBV9, the J gene TRBJ1-4; 8 positions match TRBD1. The V segment lost 4 bases and the J segment 3 bases; nucleotides outside the gene matches: 2. The CDR3 loop spans 14 amino acids. Germline V CDR1 and CDR2: SGDLS, YYNGEE. CDR3 residues: CASSTGGSNEKLFF. The CDR3, as DNA: TGTGCCAGCAGCACAGGGGGTTCTAATGAAAAACTGTTTTTT.

In DNA, the CDR3 is TGCAGCGTTGCCCGGCAGACCAACTACGAGCAGTACTTC. It codes for CSVARQTNYEQYF. V gene TRBV29-1 combines with J gene TRBJ2-7, with unresolved D. The germline V gene encodes CDR1 SQVTM and CDR2 ANQGSEA. Trimming shortened V by 4 bases and J by 3 bases, and 13 bases separated the two germline ends. This CDR3 has 13 residues.

J is TRBJ2-2 and V is TRBV7-8; maybe TRBD1 (6 bases). This CDR3 is 16 amino acids long. The germline gives CDR1 SGHVS, CDR2 FQNEAQ. With 5 bases removed from V and 2 bases from J, the gap between germline ends came to 15 bases. CDR3 protein: CASSNPQTGNTGELFF. CDR3 DNA: TGTGCCAGCAGCAACCCCCAGACAGGAAACACCGGGGAGCTGTTTTTT.

The chain employs TRBV11-2 and TRBJ1-1; the D is unclear. CDR1 is SGHAT and CDR2 is FQNNGV in the germline V gene. This CDR3 contains 14 residues. Between the trimmed V and J ends, which lost 5 bases and 5 bases, there was a span of 15 bases. DNA for the CDR3: TGTGCCAGCAGCCCGCCGGCAGCCTGGACTGAAGCTTTCTTT. Translating gives CASSPPAAWTEAFF.

V is TRBV10-3 and J is TRBJ2-7; D remains ambiguous. From germline, CDR1 is ENHRY and CDR2 SYGVKD. The CDR3 spans 12 residues. Trimming left V 6 bases short and J 7 bases short, with 13 bases between. CDR3 sequence: CAIRASQAEQYF. The DNA for the CDR3 is TGTGCCATCAGAGCCTCCCAGGCGGAGCAGTACTTC.

The genes are TRBV7-6 and TRBJ2-7, with unresolved D. Germline lookup yields CDR1 SGHVS and CDR2 FNYEAQ. V was clipped by 5 bases and J by 7 bases, with 12 bases between them. CDR3 length: 12 amino acids. CDR3: CASSPYFGEQYF. CDR3 nucleotide sequence: TGTGCCAGCAGCCCCTATTTTGGGGAGCAGTACTTC.

This clone was seen once. The chain uses TRBV25-1 and TRBJ1-5, with D perhaps matching TRBD1 (5 bases). The length of the CDR3 is 16 residues. Trimming took 2 bases from V and 4 from J, leaving 15 bases between them. The germline gives CDR1 MGHDK, CDR2 SYGVNS. For the CDR3, the DNA is TGTGCCAGCAGTGAAGGGGGGAAGACAGAAAATCAGCCCCAGCATTTT. It yields the protein CASSEGGKTENQPQHF. The variable domain in full, completed from reference TRBV25-1 and TRBJ1-5, reads EADIYQTPRYLVIGTGKKITLECSQTMGHDKMYWYQQDPGMELHLIHYSYGVNSTEKGDLSSESTVSRIRTEHFPLTLESARPSHTSQYLCASSEGGKTENQPQHFGDGTRLSIL.

Details on this clone: One end of the junction does not line up with germline, which may come from a read error. V usage is TRBV18 and J usage is TRBJ1-1, with D possibly being TRBD1 (5 bases). CDR3 length equals 16 residues. Germline V CDR1 and CDR2: KGHSH, LQKENI. Here the CDR3 DNA reads TGTGCCAGCTCGCCACAAACCGCCAGGGCTTCCACTGAAGCTTTCTTT. It is translated as CASSPQTARASTEAFF.

The chain is built from TRBV18 and TRBJ1-1, with unresolved D. The CDR3 extends over 19 amino acids. Germline V gene data show CDR1 as KGHSH and CDR2 as LQKENI. The ends were cut back, 6 bases at V and 10 bases at J, with 36 bases in the middle. This chain's CDR3 is CASSLSTHSNAAALYGAFF. CDR3 bases: TGTGCCAGCTCCCTCTCCACCCATTCTAATGCGGCCGCCCTGTATGGAGCTTTCTTT.

V is TRBV18 and J is TRBJ2-7, with a tentative D call TRBD2 (5 bases). CDR1 and CDR2 (germline): KGHSH, LQKENI. The CDR3 length is 14 residues. Trimming pared 2 bases from V and 2 bases from J, leaving 10 bases between. The CDR3 DNA reads as TGTGCCAGCTCACCAGATGGGAGACCCTACGAGCAGTACTTC. This encodes CASSPDGRPYEQYF. Complete variable domain (other parts from reference TRBV18 and TRBJ2-7): NAGVMQNPRHLVRRRGQEARLRCSPMKGHSHVYWYRQLPEEGLKFMVYLQKENIIDESGMPKERFSAEFPKEGPSILRIQQVVRGDSAAYFCASSPDGRPYEQYFGPGTRLTVT.

V usage is TRBV7-9 and J usage is TRBJ1-3, with unresolved D. V was cut by 1 base and J by 1 base, with 8 bases left in between. The germline V gene encodes CDR1 SEHNR and CDR2 FQNEAQ (reference sequence). This CDR3 has 15 amino acids. DNA for the CDR3: TGTGCCAGCAGCTTAGACCCGGATTCTGGAAACACCATATATTTT. It codes for CASSLDPDSGNTIYF.

V and J are TRBV18 and TRBJ2-7; 12 bases are shared with TRBD2. CDR1 is KGHSH, CDR2 LQKENI, per germline. This CDR3 contains 15 residues. V lost 5 bases, J lost 4 bases, and 6 bases stayed unmatched. The CDR3: CASSSDTSGRYEQYF. The CDR3 nucleotides are TGTGCCAGCTCATCGGACACTAGCGGGAGGTACGAGCAGTACTTC.

The V gene is TRBV10-3, the J gene TRBJ1-2; D not certain. The length of the CDR3 is 16 residues. Trimming took off 3 bases at V and 1 base at J, with 15 bases between the two ends. Germline values: CDR1 ENHRY, CDR2 SYGVKD. DNA for the CDR3: TGTGCCATCAGTGACACGTCGACGATCTTTAACTATGGCTACACCTTC. Its translation: CAISDTSTIFNYGYTF.

The count of this clone is one. CDR3 sequence: CASSLEGRGSYEQYF. The DNA for the CDR3 is TGCGCCAGCAGCTTGGAGGGGCGGGGCTCCTACGAGCAGTACTTC. The chain uses TRBV5-1 and TRBJ2-7, with D perhaps matching TRBD2 (6 bases). Germline V gives CDR1 SGHRS, CDR2 YFSETQ. The CDR3 extends over 15 amino acids. Deletions cut 0 bases from V and 0 bases from J, with 10 bases between.

This clone has more than one count but fewer than ten. The rearrangement links TRBV27 to TRBJ1-5; 7 bases are shared with TRBD1. V lost 4 bases, J lost 4 bases, and 4 bases stayed unmatched. Germline CDR1 reads MNHEY; CDR2 reads SMNVEV (reference sequence). This CDR3 has 14 residues. The CDR3 here is CASSSRQGNQPQHF. In DNA form, the CDR3 reads TGTGCCAGCAGTTCGCGACAGGGAAATCAGCCCCAGCATTTT.